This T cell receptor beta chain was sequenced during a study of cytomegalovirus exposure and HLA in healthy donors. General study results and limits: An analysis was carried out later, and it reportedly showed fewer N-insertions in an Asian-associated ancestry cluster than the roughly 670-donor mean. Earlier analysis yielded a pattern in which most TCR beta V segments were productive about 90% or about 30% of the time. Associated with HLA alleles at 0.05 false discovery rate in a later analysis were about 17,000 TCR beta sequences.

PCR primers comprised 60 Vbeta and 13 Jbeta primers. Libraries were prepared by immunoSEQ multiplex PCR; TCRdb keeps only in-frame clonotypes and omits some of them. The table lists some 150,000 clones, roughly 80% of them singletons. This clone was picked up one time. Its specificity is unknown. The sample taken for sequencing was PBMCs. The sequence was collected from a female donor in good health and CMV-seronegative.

The DNA for the CDR3 is TGCGCCAGCAGTCAATGGGTCGGGGACAGGGCATACAATGAGCAGTTCTTC. Its protein is CASSQWVGDRAYNEQFF. The chain employs TRBV23-1 and TRBJ2-1; 9 bases align to TRBD1. TRBV23-1 is an open reading frame whose function is uncertain. This CDR3 region has 17 residues. Unmatched junction bases numbered 8, after V lost 1 base and J lost 4 bases.